A single T cell receptor (beta chain) is shown here with its context. This specimen comes from a study of T-cell reconstitution after alpha-beta-depleted transplantation in children. For TCRbeta, the library was prepared with unique molecular identifiers. From the PCR reads, TCRdb called clonotypes with MiXCR, one entry per CDR3 protein. This repertoire shows approximately 170,000 distinct CDR3 sequences, roughly 11% found once; its top ten account for over 10%. The CDR3 covers 14 residues. Trimming removed 2 bases from V and 7 bases from J, with 12 bases in between. Germline V CDR1 and CDR2: LGHNA, YNFKEQ.

J is TRBJ1-5 and V is TRBV4-2; D is perhaps TRBD1 (5 bases). Sample: PBMCs, taken before TCRalphabeta/CD19-depleted stem cell transplant. The receptor's source is a boy aged 2 to 10 with acute myeloid leukemia, due to receive a stem cell transplant. The chain's CDR3 is CASSQPSQGQPQHF. The CDR3 bases are TGTGCCAGCAGCCAACCCAGTCAGGGACAGCCCCAGCATTTT.